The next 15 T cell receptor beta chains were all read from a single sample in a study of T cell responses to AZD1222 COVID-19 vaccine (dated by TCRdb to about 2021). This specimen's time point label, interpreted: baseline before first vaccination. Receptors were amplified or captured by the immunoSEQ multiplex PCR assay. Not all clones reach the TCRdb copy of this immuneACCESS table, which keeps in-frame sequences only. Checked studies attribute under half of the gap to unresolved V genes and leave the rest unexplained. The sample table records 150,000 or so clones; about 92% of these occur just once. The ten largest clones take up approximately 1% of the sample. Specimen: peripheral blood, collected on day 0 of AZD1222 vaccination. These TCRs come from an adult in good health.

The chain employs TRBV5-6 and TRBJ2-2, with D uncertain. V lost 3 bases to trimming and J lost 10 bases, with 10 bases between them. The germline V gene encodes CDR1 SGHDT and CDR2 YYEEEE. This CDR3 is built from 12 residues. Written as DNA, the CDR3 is TGTGCCAGCAGCTCAGGTTCCTTGGAGCTGTTTTTT. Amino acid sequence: CASSSGSLELFF.

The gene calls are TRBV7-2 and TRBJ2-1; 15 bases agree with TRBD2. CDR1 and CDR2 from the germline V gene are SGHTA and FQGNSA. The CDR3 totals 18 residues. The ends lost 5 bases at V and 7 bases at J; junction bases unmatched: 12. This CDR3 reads CASSPEGLAGGRRNEQFF. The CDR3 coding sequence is TGTGCCAGCAGCCCAGAAGGACTAGCGGGGGGGCGCAGAAATGAGCAGTTCTTC.

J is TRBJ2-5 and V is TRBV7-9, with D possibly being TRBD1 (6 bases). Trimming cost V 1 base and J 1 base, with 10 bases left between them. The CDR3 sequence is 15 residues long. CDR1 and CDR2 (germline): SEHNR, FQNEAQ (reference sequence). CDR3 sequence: CASSLVGTSQETQYF. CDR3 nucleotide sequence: TGTGCCAGCAGCTTAGTGGGGACAAGCCAAGAGACCCAGTACTTC.

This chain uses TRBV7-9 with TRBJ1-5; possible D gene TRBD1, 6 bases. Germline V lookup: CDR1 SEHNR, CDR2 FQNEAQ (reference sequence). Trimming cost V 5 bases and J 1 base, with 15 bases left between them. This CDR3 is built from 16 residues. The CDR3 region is CASSPPGTTSNQPQHF. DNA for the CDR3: TGTGCCAGCAGCCCCCCGGGGACAACGAGCAATCAGCCCCAGCATTTT.

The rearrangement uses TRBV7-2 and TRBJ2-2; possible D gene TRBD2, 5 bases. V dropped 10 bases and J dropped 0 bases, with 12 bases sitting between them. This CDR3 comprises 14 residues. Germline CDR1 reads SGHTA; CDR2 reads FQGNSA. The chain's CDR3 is CAIDSGANTGELFF. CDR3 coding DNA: TGTGCCATAGACTCCGGGGCGAACACCGGGGAGCTGTTTTTT.

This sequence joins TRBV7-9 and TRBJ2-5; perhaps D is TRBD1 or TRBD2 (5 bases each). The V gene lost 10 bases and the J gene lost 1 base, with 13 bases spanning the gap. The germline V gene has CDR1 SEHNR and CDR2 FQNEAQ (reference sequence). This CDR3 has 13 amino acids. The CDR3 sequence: CATEERGQETQYF. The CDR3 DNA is TGTGCCACCGAAGAGAGGGGCCAAGAGACCCAGTACTTC.

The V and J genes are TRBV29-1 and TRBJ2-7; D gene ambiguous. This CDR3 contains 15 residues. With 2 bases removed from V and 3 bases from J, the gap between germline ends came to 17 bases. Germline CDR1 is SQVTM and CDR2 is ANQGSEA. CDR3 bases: TGCAGCGTTGAATTTGGAGAGGAGACGGGCTACGAGCAGTACTTC. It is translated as CSVEFGEETGYEQYF.

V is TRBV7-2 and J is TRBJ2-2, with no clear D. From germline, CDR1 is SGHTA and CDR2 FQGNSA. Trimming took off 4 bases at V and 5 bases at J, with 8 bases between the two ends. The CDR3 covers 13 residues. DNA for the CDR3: TGTGCCAGCAGCTACCGAGGAACCGGGGAGCTGTTTTTT. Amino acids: CASSYRGTGELFF. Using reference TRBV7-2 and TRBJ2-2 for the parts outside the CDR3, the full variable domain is GAGVSQSPSNKVTEKGKDVELRCDPISGHTALYWYRQSLGQGLEFLIYFQGNSAPDKSGLPSDRFSAERTGGSVSTLTIQRTQQEDSAVYLCASSYRGTGELFFGEGSRLTVL.

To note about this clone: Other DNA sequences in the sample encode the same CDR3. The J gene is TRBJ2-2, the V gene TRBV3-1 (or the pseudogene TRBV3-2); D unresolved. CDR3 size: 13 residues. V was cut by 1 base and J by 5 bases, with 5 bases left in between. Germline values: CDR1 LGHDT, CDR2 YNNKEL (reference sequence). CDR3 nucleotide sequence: TGTGCCAGCAGCCAAGTGTCAACCGGGGAGCTGTTTTTT. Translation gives CASSQVSTGELFF.

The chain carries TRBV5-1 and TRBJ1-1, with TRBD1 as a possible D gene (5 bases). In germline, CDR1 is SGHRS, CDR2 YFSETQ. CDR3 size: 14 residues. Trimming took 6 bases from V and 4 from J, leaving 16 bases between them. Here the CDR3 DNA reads TGCGCCAGCAACCCCCGGCAGGGTACCACTGAAGCTTTCTTT. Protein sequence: CASNPRQGTTEAFF. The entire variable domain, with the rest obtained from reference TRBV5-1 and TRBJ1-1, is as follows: KAGVTQTPRYLIKTRGQQVTLSCSPISGHRSVSWYQQTPGQGLQFLFEYFSETQRNKGNFPGRFSGRQFSNSRSEMNVSTLELGDSALYLCASNPRQGTTEAFFGQGTRLTVV.

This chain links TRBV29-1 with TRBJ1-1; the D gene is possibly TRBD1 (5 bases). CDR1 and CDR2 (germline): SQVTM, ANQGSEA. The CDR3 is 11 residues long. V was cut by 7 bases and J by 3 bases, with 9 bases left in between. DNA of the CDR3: TGCAGCGGGGGGTGGGACACTGAAGCTTTCTTT. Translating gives CSGGWDTEAFF.

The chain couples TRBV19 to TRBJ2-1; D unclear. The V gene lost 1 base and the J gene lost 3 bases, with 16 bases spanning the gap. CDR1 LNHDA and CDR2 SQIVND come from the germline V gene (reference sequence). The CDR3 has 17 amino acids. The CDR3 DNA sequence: TGTGCCAGTAGTATAGTTTTCGGGCAGAAACGCTACAATGAGCAGTTCTTC. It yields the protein CASSIVFGQKRYNEQFF.

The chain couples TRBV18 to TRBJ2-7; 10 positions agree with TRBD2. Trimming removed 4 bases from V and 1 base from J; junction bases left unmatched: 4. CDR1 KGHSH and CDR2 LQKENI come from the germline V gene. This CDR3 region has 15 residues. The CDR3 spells CASSRLAGGSYEQYF. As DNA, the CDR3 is TGTGCCAGCTCACGGTTAGCGGGGGGTTCCTACGAGCAGTACTTC.

CDR3 DNA: TGCGCCAGCAGCTCAGACAATAAGAACTACGAGCAGTACTTC. Protein sequence: CASSSDNKNYEQYF. The chain has TRBV5-1 and TRBJ2-7; D unresolved. The germline V gene encodes CDR1 SGHRS and CDR2 YFSETQ. This CDR3 spans 14 amino acids. V lost 3 bases to trimming and J lost 3 bases, with 13 bases between them. Using reference TRBV5-1 and TRBJ2-7 for the parts outside the CDR3, the full variable domain is KAGVTQTPRYLIKTRGQQVTLSCSPISGHRSVSWYQQTPGQGLQFLFEYFSETQRNKGNFPGRFSGRQFSNSRSEMNVSTLELGDSALYLCASSSDNKNYEQYFGPGTRLTVT.

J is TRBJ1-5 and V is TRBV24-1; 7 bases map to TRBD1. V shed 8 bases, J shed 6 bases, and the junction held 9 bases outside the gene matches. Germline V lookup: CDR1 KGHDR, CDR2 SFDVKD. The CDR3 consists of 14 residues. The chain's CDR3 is CATINTGEGQPQHF. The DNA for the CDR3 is TGTGCCACCATTAACACAGGGGAAGGTCAGCCCCAGCATTTT.